This entry features one T cell receptor (beta chain) sequence. What it binds is unknown. The record originates from a study of cytomegalovirus exposure and HLA in healthy donors. This PCR relied on a set of 60 Vbeta primers and 13 Jbeta primers. As processed by the authors: In a later analysis, roughly 10 million of approximately 86 million unique beta chains occurred in at least two donors. The protocol was immunoSEQ multiplex PCR, while the TCRdb copy is restricted to in-frame clones and leaves out a portion. V, J and clone size were drawn from that table, and D and trimming were deduced from the DNA. The sample contains some 190,000 clones, 83% of which appear only once. CDR1 is SGHAT, CDR2 FQNNGV, per germline. V was shortened by 4 bases and J by 1 base, with 13 bases between the two germline ends. The CDR3 runs to 16 residues. The study, taken as a whole, reports: A cluster of highly shared sequence variants was likely a sequencing artifact. A missense variant in DCLRE1C was later tied to TCR beta V- and J-gene trimming.

V gene TRBV11-2 combines with J gene TRBJ2-2; a weak D match, TRBD1 (5 bases). The TCR comes from a man between 40 and 49 years old in good health and CMV-seropositive. Sequenced material: PBMCs. The CDR3 protein is CASSSQGVLNTGELFF. In DNA, the CDR3 is TGTGCCAGCAGCTCCCAAGGGGTACTGAACACCGGGGAGCTGTTTTTT.